The 14 T cell receptor beta chains listed next were all sequenced from one sample in a study of beta chain features in type 1 diabetes. Regarding the study as a whole: There was a moderate but significant shortening of TCRB CDR3s in all four CD4+ subsets of Type 1 diabetes patients.

The authors reverse transcribed all of the isolated RNA, so sequencing captured expressed TCRB transcripts. TCRdb's copy holds only in-frame clones and misses some; the assay was immunoSEQ multiplex PCR. Among about 260,000 clones listed, roughly 20% were seen once. No antigens are known for them. Source material: naive CD4+ T cells from blood. The receptor set was obtained from a middle-aged woman with type 1 diabetes.

The chain is built from TRBV5-1 and TRBJ1-4, with D perhaps matching TRBD1 (5 bases). Germline CDR1 SGHRS, CDR2 YFSETQ. This CDR3 has 14 residues. V lost 0 bases and J lost 2, with 5 bases in between. The CDR3 nucleotides read TGCGCCAGCAGCTTGGGACAGACTAATGAAAAACTGTTTTTT. This sequence encodes CASSLGQTNEKLFF.

The V gene is TRBV28, the J gene TRBJ1-2; D possibly corresponds to TRBD1 (6 bases). Germline V lookup: CDR1 MDHEN, CDR2 SYDVKM. This CDR3 has 14 amino acids. Trimming shortened V by 3 bases and J by 8 bases, and 16 bases separated the two germline ends. CDR3 residues: CASSLDSGRVGYTF. The CDR3 DNA follows: TGTGCCAGCAGTTTGGACAGCGGGAGAGTGGGCTACACCTTC.

This clone was counted a few times. The V call is TRBV28, the J call TRBJ2-5; D is uncertain. V was pared by 2 bases and J by 3 bases, with 7 bases between. The germline CDR1 and CDR2 sequences are MDHEN and SYDVKM. The CDR3 totals 13 residues. The CDR3: CASSLHGEETQYF. CDR3 in DNA: TGTGCCAGCAGTTTACATGGAGAAGAGACCCAGTACTTC.

This sequence joins TRBV4-1 and TRBJ1-5; possible D gene TRBD1, 6 bases. The V gene lost 0 bases and the J gene lost 4 bases, with 13 bases spanning the gap. The V gene's germline CDR1 is MGHRA and CDR2 YSYEKL. The CDR3 loop spans 16 amino acids. The CDR3 sequence: CASSQDWGPTNQPQHF. CDR3 in DNA: TGCGCCAGCAGCCAAGATTGGGGGCCCACTAATCAGCCCCAGCATTTT.

The rearrangement joins TRBV7-2 to TRBJ1-6, with D hard to call. The germline gives CDR1 SGHTA, CDR2 FQGNSA. CDR3 length equals 13 residues. Trimming removed 5 bases at V and 10 bases at J, with 12 bases between. CDR3 sequence reads: CASSLVLESPLHF. In nucleotides, the CDR3 is TGTGCCAGCAGCCTTGTGCTAGAATCACCCCTCCACTTT.

This clone was seen more than once but under ten times. The chain recombines TRBV30 with TRBJ2-4, with D tentatively TRBD2 (5 bases). The germline V gene encodes CDR1 GTSNPN and CDR2 SVGIG (reference sequence). CDR3 length: 12 amino acids. V shed 3 bases and J shed 4 bases, with 7 bases lying between them. The CDR3 loop is CAWSGIKNIQYF. CDR3 bases: TGTGCCTGGAGCGGGATTAAAAACATTCAGTACTTC.

The chain combines TRBV18 with TRBJ2-7; unclear D gene. The length of the CDR3 is 12 residues. Germline CDR1 KGHSH, CDR2 LQKENI. Trimming removed 2 bases at V and 4 bases at J, with 6 bases between. CDR3 sequence (DNA): TGTGCCAGCTCACCAGGAGAATACGAGCAGTACTTC. The encoded protein is CASSPGEYEQYF.

This clone showed up just a few times. The rearrangement uses TRBV29-1 and TRBJ2-6; no definite D call. Germline V lookup: CDR1 SQVTM, CDR2 ANQGSEA. There are 13 residues in the CDR3. The ends were cut back, 4 bases at V and 2 bases at J, with 6 bases in the middle. Here the CDR3 DNA reads TGCAGCGTTGCACTCACTGGGGCCAACGTCCTGACTTTC. Translated, it gives CSVALTGANVLTF.

This clone was observed a few times. This chain connects TRBV4-1 to TRBJ1-5; tentative D call: TRBD1 (6 bases). This CDR3 has 18 amino acids. Trimming took 1 base from V and 4 from J, leaving 20 bases between them. Per germline, CDR1 MGHRA and CDR2 YSYEKL. CDR3 DNA: TGCGCCAGCAGCCAAGTTGGGAACAGGGTGGCTGCGAATCAGCCCCAGCATTTT. This codes for CASSQVGNRVAANQPQHF.

There are a few counts of this clone. The chain uses TRBV5-1 and TRBJ2-4; a weak D match, TRBD1 (5 bases). CDR1 is SGHRS, CDR2 YFSETQ, per germline. V shed 4 bases and J shed 6 bases, with 8 bases lying between them. CDR3 size: 12 residues. In DNA, the CDR3 is TGCGCCAGCAGCCCCCAGGGAAACATTCAGTACTTC. Translating it yields CASSPQGNIQYF.

This chain uses TRBV19 with TRBJ2-5; 8 bases map to TRBD1. The trim removed 3 bases at V and 7 bases at J, leaving 7 bases unmatched. The CDR3 contains 14 residues. Germline V CDR1 and CDR2: LNHDA, SQIVND (reference sequence). CDR3 in amino acids: CASSIGQGSGTQYF. The CDR3 nucleotides read TGTGCCAGTAGTATCGGACAGGGATCCGGGACCCAGTACTTC.

This clone was observed a few times. V is TRBV4-2 and J is TRBJ1-6, with TRBD1 as a possible D gene (5 bases). From germline, CDR1 is LGHNA and CDR2 YNFKEQ. The CDR3 spans 14 residues. Trimming removed 0 bases at V and 10 bases at J, with 10 bases between. CDR3 nucleotides: TGTGCCAGCAGCCAAGACAGGGAAGAGTCACCCCTCCACTTT. It is translated as CASSQDREESPLHF.

CDR3 in amino acids: CASSFRGTNIQYF. The DNA for the CDR3 is TGTGCCAGCAGCTTTAGGGGGACCAACATTCAGTACTTC. The V call is TRBV5-4, the J call TRBJ2-4; D is possibly TRBD1 (6 bases). The CDR3 consists of 13 residues. V lost 2 bases and J lost 7, with 10 bases in between. Germline CDR1 is SGHNT and CDR2 is YYREEE (reference sequence). Drawing the rest from reference TRBV5-4 and TRBJ2-4, the complete variable domain is ETGVTQSPTHLIKTRGQQVTLRCSSQSGHNTVSWYQQALGQGPQFIFQYYREEENGRGNFPPRFSGLQFPNYSSELNVNALELDDSALYLCASSFRGTNIQYFGAGTRLSVL.

This clone was detected only a few times. This sequence joins TRBV29-1 and TRBJ1-2, with 8 bases aligning to TRBD1. CDR3 length: 13 residues. Germline lookup yields CDR1 SQVTM and CDR2 ANQGSEA. The V segment lost 1 base and the J segment 4 bases; nucleotides outside the gene matches: 2. The CDR3 region is CSVEGQGTYGYTF. The CDR3 DNA is TGCAGCGTTGAAGGACAGGGGACCTATGGCTACACCTTC.